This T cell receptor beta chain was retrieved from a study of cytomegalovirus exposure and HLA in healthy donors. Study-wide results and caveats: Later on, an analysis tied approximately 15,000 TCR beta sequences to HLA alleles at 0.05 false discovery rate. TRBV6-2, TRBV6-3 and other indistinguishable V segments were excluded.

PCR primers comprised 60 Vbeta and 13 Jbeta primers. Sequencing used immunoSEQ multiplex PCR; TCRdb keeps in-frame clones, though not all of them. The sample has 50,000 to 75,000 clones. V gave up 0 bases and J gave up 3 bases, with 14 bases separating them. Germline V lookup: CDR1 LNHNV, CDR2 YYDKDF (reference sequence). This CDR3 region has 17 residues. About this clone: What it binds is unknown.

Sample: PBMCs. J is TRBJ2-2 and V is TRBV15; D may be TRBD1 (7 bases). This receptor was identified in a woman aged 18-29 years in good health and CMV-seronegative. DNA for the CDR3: TGTGCCACCAGCAGAGATCGGGGGCAGGGGGACACCGGGGAGCTGTTTTTT. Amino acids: CATSRDRGQGDTGELFF.